This TCR beta chain came from a study of shared clonotypes between healthy human individuals. When replicate PCRs were run on sorted subsets, they used 200 to 250 ng DNA, some 29,000 T cell genomes. Authors' methods: In the immunoSEQ data, sequences were junction-only and lacked quality scores, so filtering differed. Libraries were prepared by immunoSEQ multiplex PCR; TCRdb keeps only in-frame clonotypes and omits some of them. V and J calls and clone size come straight from that table; D and trimming were deduced from the DNA. The data hold around 1,900,000 clones, with just under 95% observed a single time. This CDR3 contains 13 residues. The trim removed 3 bases at V and 4 bases at J, leaving 3 bases unmatched. Looked up from germline, CDR1 is GTSNPN and CDR2 is SVGIG (reference sequence). Naive CD8 cells lacked CD45RO, underwent positive selection for CCR7 and left out terminally differentiated effector memory CD45RA+ cells.

Sequenced sample: naive CD8+ T cells from PBMCs. This TCR derives from a young man in good health. Some clones in this sample may be carry-over from other donors' samples. The chain joins TRBV30 to TRBJ1-2; the match to TRBD1 covers 9 bases. This chain's CDR3 is CAWRDRGFYGYTF. In DNA, the CDR3 is TGTGCCTGGAGGGACAGGGGATTCTATGGCTACACCTTC.